This entry is about one TCR beta chain. Antigen unknown. Some clones are missing from TCRdb's copy, which holds only in-frame ones; the method was immunoSEQ multiplex PCR. The sample lists about 80,000 clones, 90% to 97% seen once, with roughly 1.7% in the top ten. Trimming took 5 bases from V and 0 from J, leaving 11 bases between them. This CDR3 has 15 residues. Germline V gene data show CDR1 as SNHLY and CDR2 as FYNNEI. The time point was: recipient sample about 28 days before transplant, after cytoreduction. This sample is drawn from a study of T cell clonotyping in hematopoietic cell transplantation. General study findings and limits: Cells were unsorted, so CD4 and CD8 contributions were not separated.

This clonotype was obtained from a woman in her forties or fifties with acute myeloid leukemia. Some clones in this sample may be carry-over from other donors' samples. Sequencing was performed on peripheral blood mononuclear cells, taken before stem cell transplant. The chain uses TRBV2 and TRBJ1-5; D is uncertain. The CDR3 region has the DNA TGTGCCAGCAGTTGGGTACCTTATAGCAATCAGCCCCAGCATTTT. It is translated as CASSWVPYSNQPQHF.